One sample yielded the 9 T cell receptor beta chains listed below, sequenced in a study of vaccination and CD4 T cells after COVID-19. Treatment here: roughly 11-day PBMC culture with coronavirus spike peptide pools or control peptides (ViraFEST assay). An Oncomine TCR Beta short-read assay was used to sequence the DNA from cultured CD4+ T cells. Using its own MiXCR run on the PCR reads, TCRdb lists one record per CDR3 protein. Of some 10,000 distinct CDR3 sequences in the sample, just over 60% were seen once. These receptors' antigens are unknown. The specimen sequenced was CD4+ T cells from blood, cultured in vitro. The origin of the receptors is a human donor who had recovered from COVID-19.

The chain combines TRBV20-1 with TRBJ2-3; TRBD2 might be the D (6 bases). V was clipped by 1 base and J by 2 bases, with 13 bases between them. Germline-derived CDR1 and CDR2 are DFQATT and SNEGSKA (reference sequence). This CDR3 region has 15 residues. The CDR3 sequence: CSARVSSGPTDTQYF. In nucleotides, the CDR3 is TGCAGTGCTAGAGTCAGTAGCGGACCCACAGATACGCAGTATTTT.

CDR3 in amino acids: CASIAGTGLNYGYTF. DNA of the CDR3: TGTGCCAGCATCGCCGGGACAGGACTTAACTATGGCTACACCTTC. The chain employs TRBV6-1 and TRBJ1-2, with 8 bases lining up with TRBD1. Germline V lookup: CDR1 MNHNS, CDR2 SASEGT. V lost 7 bases to trimming and J lost 1 base; unmatched junction nucleotides: 8. CDR3 length: 15 residues.

The chain uses TRBV7-8 and TRBJ1-6; 8 positions match TRBD1. Germline V gene data show CDR1 as SGHVS and CDR2 as FQNEAQ. V trimming: 4 bases; J trimming: 8 bases; junction bases outside the gene matches: 4. CDR3 length equals 14 residues. CDR3 sequence (DNA): TGTGCCAGCAGCTCGGGACAGGCGGATTCACCCCTCCACTTT. This gives the protein CASSSGQADSPLHF.

V is TRBV5-4 and J is TRBJ2-5; a weak D match, TRBD2 (6 bases). This CDR3 contains 16 residues. The ends were cut back, 4 bases at V and 4 bases at J, with 20 bases in the middle. CDR1 is SGHNT, CDR2 YYREEE, per germline (reference sequence). The CDR3 bases are TGTGCCAGCAGCCTTCCGGGAGCCCGGTCGGGAGAGACCCAGTACTTC. Translated: CASSLPGARSGETQYF.

In this sample, this clonotype turned up a few times. This chain uses TRBV30 with TRBJ1-6; 8 bases line up with TRBD1. The CDR3 is made up of 15 amino acids. V lost 0 bases and J lost 10; bases outside the gene matches: 8. Germline assignment: CDR1 GTSNPN and CDR2 SVGIG (reference sequence). The CDR3 sequence: CAWSVGRGLESPLHF. CDR3 DNA: TGTGCCTGGAGTGTCGGCAGGGGGCTTGAATCACCCCTCCACTTT.

The chain carries TRBV28 and TRBJ2-4; possibly TRBD1 or TRBD2 for D (5 bases each). The V and J ends lost 7 bases and 0 bases respectively, with 16 bases between them. Germline V CDR1 and CDR2: MDHEN, SYDVKM. The CDR3 contains 16 residues. The CDR3 is CASMGDPALAKNIQYF. The CDR3 bases are TGTGCCAGCATGGGGGACCCGGCGCTAGCCAAAAACATTCAGTACTTC.

This clonotype is large by share. The rearrangement uses TRBV30 and TRBJ1-1, with D tentatively TRBD1 (6 bases). This CDR3 contains 14 residues. Germline lookup yields CDR1 GTSNPN and CDR2 SVGIG (reference sequence). The ends were cut back, 0 bases at V and 5 bases at J, with 13 bases in the middle. CDR3 protein: CAWSVPGEGTEAFF. DNA of the CDR3: TGTGCCTGGAGTGTTCCAGGGGAAGGGACTGAAGCTTTCTTT. The whole variable domain, remainder taken from reference TRBV30 and TRBJ1-1, is SQTIHQWPATLVQPVGSPLSLECTVEGTSNPNLYWYRQAAGRGLQLLFYSVGIGQISSEVPQNLSASRPQDRQFILSSKKLLLSDSGFYLCAWSVPGEGTEAFFGQGTRLTVV.

The rearrangement joins TRBV2 to TRBJ1-2; D is perhaps TRBD1 (6 bases). V was clipped by 3 bases and J by 4 bases, with 15 bases between them. Germline-derived CDR1 and CDR2 are SNHLY and FYNNEI. This CDR3 has 15 residues. The CDR3 DNA follows: TGTGCCAGCAGTGAGGGACACAGCTCCGTCTATGGCTACACCTTC. Its translation is CASSEGHSSVYGYTF.

The chain carries TRBV10-3 and TRBJ1-5, with a possible D match to TRBD1 (5 bases). This CDR3 comprises 14 residues. Germline-derived CDR1 and CDR2 are ENHRY and SYGVKD. The V end was cut by 10 bases, the J end by 4 bases, with 17 bases between. CDR3 sequence (DNA): TGTGCCACCGCCGGGGGGACGGATAATCAGCCCCAGCATTTT. Translated: CATAGGTDNQPQHF.